This entry concerns a single T cell receptor beta chain. The antigen is unknown. This table comes from immunoSEQ multiplex PCR, and its TCRdb copy is limited to in-frame clones, with some not included. The sample lists some 9,400 clones, around four fifths occurring once. Germline CDR1 is SEHNR and CDR2 is FQNEAQ (reference sequence). Between the trimmed V and J ends, which lost 1 base and 2 bases, there was a span of 9 bases. The CDR3 sequence is 15 residues long. The data stem from a study of T cells and Merkel cell carcinoma outcomes. General study findings and limits: In Merkel cell carcinoma, repertoire and T-cell density reportedly predicted outcomes.

The receptor's source is a human donor with Merkel cell carcinoma. V usage is TRBV7-9 and J usage is TRBJ1-5, with D perhaps TRBD1 (5 bases). The sequenced material came from tumor tissue from Merkel cell carcinoma. Here the CDR3 reads CASSLGGAGNQPQHF. CDR3 nucleotides: TGTGCCAGCAGCTTAGGAGGGGCTGGCAATCAGCCCCAGCATTTT.